The clone carrying this T cell receptor (beta chain) appeared a single time. Its specificity is unknown. This sample was taken from a study of T cells in localized non-small cell lung cancer. Overall study results and limits: The tumor had only one region sequenced, so heterogeneity remains possible. Longer overall survival was seen with higher T cell density measured in blood. Uninvolved adjacent lung had the highest recorded T cell clonality, with tumor below it. Turning up in adjacent lung were a median about 61 of the top 100 tumor clones.

The method was immunoSEQ multiplex PCR; TCRdb's version includes in-frame clones alone and lacks a portion of them. The sample consists of about 54,000 clones, roughly four fifths of them appearing once. The source is an older female donor with stage II squamous cell lung carcinoma. This specimen consisted of peripheral blood, obtained before any cancer treatment.

CDR3 DNA sequence: TGTGCCAGCAGCTCTAACAGGGACTCCTCTGGGGGCTACACCTTC. Its translation: CASSSNRDSSGGYTF. The rearrangement links TRBV11-2 to TRBJ1-2, with D possibly being TRBD1 (6 bases). This CDR3 contains 15 residues. Germline CDR1 and CDR2: SGHAT and FQNNGV. The ends were cut back, 4 bases at V and 8 bases at J, with 20 bases in the middle.